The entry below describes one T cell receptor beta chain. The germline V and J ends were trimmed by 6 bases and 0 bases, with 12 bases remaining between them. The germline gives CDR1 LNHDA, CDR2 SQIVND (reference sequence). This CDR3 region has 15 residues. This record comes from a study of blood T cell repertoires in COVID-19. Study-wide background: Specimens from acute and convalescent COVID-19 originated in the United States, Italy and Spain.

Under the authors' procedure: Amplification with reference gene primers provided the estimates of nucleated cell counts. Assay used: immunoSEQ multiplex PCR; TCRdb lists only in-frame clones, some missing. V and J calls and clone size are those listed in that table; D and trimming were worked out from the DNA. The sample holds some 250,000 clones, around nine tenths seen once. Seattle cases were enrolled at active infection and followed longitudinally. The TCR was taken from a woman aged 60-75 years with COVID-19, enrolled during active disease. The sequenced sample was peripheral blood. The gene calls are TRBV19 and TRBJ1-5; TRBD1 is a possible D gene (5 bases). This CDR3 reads CASRLGHHSNQPQHF. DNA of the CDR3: TGTGCCAGTAGACTTGGACACCATAGCAATCAGCCCCAGCATTTT.